Shown below are 16 T cell receptor beta chains from a single sample sequenced in a study of T cells after yellow fever vaccination. Each CDR3 protein is one row after TCRdb ran MiXCR on the 5' RACE reads. In the table there are 500,000 to 650,000 distinct CDR3 sequences, 10% to 15% of which are singletons. The input for sequencing was PBMCs, taken on the day of the yellow fever booster vaccination. Every receptor here comes from a man younger than 40 who received the YFV17D yellow fever vaccine.

This clonotype was observed a handful of times. This chain connects TRBV5-4 to TRBJ1-4; D unresolved. This CDR3 is built from 14 residues. V lost 4 bases, J lost 0 bases, and 7 bases lay in between. The germline gives CDR1 SGHNT, CDR2 YYREEE (reference sequence). CDR3 in DNA: TGTGCCAGCAGCGGAGAGGCAACTAATGAAAAACTGTTTTTT. Residues: CASSGEATNEKLFF.

This chain connects TRBV12-3 or TRBV12-4 to TRBJ1-1; 9 bases match TRBD1. This CDR3 region has 14 residues. Trimming at V came to 5 bases and at J to 1 base, leaving 2 bases not matched to a gene. This CDR3 reads CASSTGQGNTEAFF. CDR3 sequence (DNA): TGTGCCAGCAGTACGGGACAGGGGAACACTGAAGCTTTCTTT.

The table lists this clonotype with a few counts. The chain links TRBV30 to TRBJ2-3; TRBD1 matches 7 bases. The J segment lost 4 bases and the V segment lost 2 bases, leaving 6 bases of the junction unmatched. Germline values: CDR1 GTSNPN, CDR2 SVGIG (reference sequence). This CDR3 contains 14 residues. CDR3 coding DNA: TGTGCCTGGAGTAGGGGGCGCAGGGCAGATACGCAGTATTTT. Encoded protein: CAWSRGRRADTQYF.

The table lists this clonotype with a few counts. The chain combines TRBV29-1 with TRBJ1-5, with 9 bases that match TRBD1. The CDR3 spans 14 residues. In germline, CDR1 is SQVTM, CDR2 ANQGSEA. V lost 6 bases, J lost 7 bases, and 10 bases stayed unmatched. The CDR3 DNA sequence: TGCAGCGTCGCCACCGGGACAGGGCAGCAGCCCCAGCATTTT. This translates into CSVATGTGQQPQHF.

This clonotype was observed a few times. This chain links TRBV13 with TRBJ2-7; D remains ambiguous. The length of the CDR3 is 13 residues. Trimming shortened V by 5 bases and J by 2 bases, and 10 bases separated the two germline ends. Looked up from germline, CDR1 is PRHDT and CDR2 is FYEKMQ (reference sequence). The CDR3 reads CASSPQATYEQYF. The DNA for the CDR3 is TGTGCCAGCAGCCCTCAGGCTACCTACGAGCAGTACTTC.

This rearrangement joins TRBV5-4 to TRBJ2-7; TRBD2 matches at 8 bases. V lost 3 bases to trimming and J lost 0 bases; unmatched junction nucleotides: 5. Germline CDR1 SGHNT, CDR2 YYREEE (reference sequence). The CDR3 is 15 residues long. DNA for the CDR3: TGTGCCAGCAGCTGGAGCGGGAGCACCTCCTACGAGCAGTACTTC. Its translation is CASSWSGSTSYEQYF.

The J gene is TRBJ2-1, the V gene TRBV6-6; D is uncertain. Germline CDR1 reads MNHNY; CDR2 reads SVGAGI (reference sequence). The CDR3 is made up of 13 amino acids. V lost 8 bases and J 0 bases, leaving 8 bases between the germline ends. CDR3 coding DNA: TGTGCCAGCGCGAAGAGCTCCTACAATGAGCAGTTCTTC. Encoded protein: CASAKSSYNEQFF.

This chain joins TRBV9 and TRBJ2-2; TRBD1 agrees at 12 bases. CDR1 and CDR2 (germline): SGDLS, YYNGEE. Trimming at V came to 3 bases and at J to 3 bases, leaving 9 bases not matched to a gene. The CDR3 is 18 amino acids. The CDR3 spells CASSEPPGQGAYTGELFF. In nucleotides, the CDR3 is TGTGCCAGCAGCGAACCACCGGGACAGGGGGCGTACACCGGGGAGCTGTTTTTT.

The rearrangement links TRBV7-2 to TRBJ2-1, with 8 bases aligning to TRBD2. The CDR3 has 15 residues. Germline V gene lookup returns CDR1 SGHTA and CDR2 FQGNSA. With 0 bases clipped from V and 8 bases from J, the junction kept 6 bases outside the gene matches. The CDR3 sequence: CASSLASGSGDEQFF. The DNA for the CDR3 is TGTGCCAGCAGCTTAGCCAGCGGGAGCGGTGATGAGCAGTTCTTC.

This clonotype was seen only a few times. The chain recombines TRBV5-5 with TRBJ2-7; TRBD1 matches 7 bases. CDR3 size: 17 residues. Losses at the gene ends were 4 bases for V and 3 bases for J; bases not matched to a gene: 16. In germline, CDR1 is SGHKS, CDR2 YYEKEE (reference sequence). The CDR3 DNA follows: TGTGCCAGCAGCCGAGCCATAGGCACAGGGGACCTCTACGAGCAGTACTTC. It translates to CASSRAIGTGDLYEQYF.

The gene calls are TRBV28 and TRBJ2-1; D ambiguous. CDR3 length: 15 residues. CDR1 and CDR2 from the germline V gene are MDHEN and SYDVKM. The germline V and J ends were trimmed by 6 bases and 0 bases, with 12 bases remaining between them. The CDR3 reads CASRFSSYSYNEQFF. The CDR3 region has the DNA TGTGCCAGCAGATTCAGTAGTTACTCCTACAATGAGCAGTTCTTC.

The V and J genes are TRBV29-1 and TRBJ1-2; D may be TRBD1 (6 bases). From germline, CDR1 is SQVTM and CDR2 ANQGSEA. Trimming left V 6 bases short and J 9 bases short, with 20 bases between. The length of the CDR3 is 13 residues. The chain's CDR3 is CSVDSRGQERYTF. DNA of the CDR3: TGCAGCGTGGACAGCCGGGGGCAGGAACGCTACACCTTC.

The sample holds many counts of this clonotype. The rearrangement links TRBV12-5 to TRBJ2-2, with 7 bases aligning to TRBD2. The V gene's germline CDR1 is LGHNT and CDR2 FRNRAP. Trimming at V came to 1 base and at J to 1 base, leaving 6 bases not matched to a gene. CDR3 size: 17 residues. The CDR3 region is CASGLARGGMNTGELFF. The CDR3 DNA follows: TGTGCTAGTGGTTTGGCCCGGGGAGGGATGAACACCGGGGAGCTGTTTTTT.

This clonotype was detected a few times. This chain connects TRBV2 to TRBJ2-1; 11 bases are a match to TRBD2. The CDR3 runs to 14 residues. Germline V lookup: CDR1 SNHLY, CDR2 FYNNEI. Trimming at V came to 7 bases and at J to 2 bases, leaving 1 base not matched to a gene. CDR3: CASIAGGTYNEQFF. CDR3 bases: TGTGCCAGCATAGCGGGAGGGACCTACAATGAGCAGTTCTTC.

This clonotype was detected ten times or more. V usage is TRBV5-1 and J usage is TRBJ2-1; D gene ambiguous. This CDR3 is 16 amino acids long. Trimming pared 0 bases from V and 0 bases from J, leaving 10 bases between. Germline V lookup: CDR1 SGHRS, CDR2 YFSETQ. This CDR3 is CASSLDPASSYNEQFF. The DNA for the CDR3 is TGCGCCAGCAGCTTGGATCCAGCGAGCTCCTACAATGAGCAGTTCTTC.

The chain uses TRBV5-1 and TRBJ2-3; D ambiguous. Germline V gives CDR1 SGHRS, CDR2 YFSETQ. The CDR3 length is 13 residues. With 2 bases removed from V and 6 bases from J, the gap between germline ends came to 10 bases. CDR3: CASSLTPVDTQYF. DNA for the CDR3: TGCGCCAGCAGCTTAACCCCGGTGGATACGCAGTATTTT. Using reference TRBV5-1 and TRBJ2-3 for the parts outside the CDR3, the full variable domain is KAGVTQTPRYLIKTRGQQVTLSCSPISGHRSVSWYQQTPGQGLQFLFEYFSETQRNKGNFPGRFSGRQFSNSRSEMNVSTLELGDSALYLCASSLTPVDTQYFGPGTRLTVL.